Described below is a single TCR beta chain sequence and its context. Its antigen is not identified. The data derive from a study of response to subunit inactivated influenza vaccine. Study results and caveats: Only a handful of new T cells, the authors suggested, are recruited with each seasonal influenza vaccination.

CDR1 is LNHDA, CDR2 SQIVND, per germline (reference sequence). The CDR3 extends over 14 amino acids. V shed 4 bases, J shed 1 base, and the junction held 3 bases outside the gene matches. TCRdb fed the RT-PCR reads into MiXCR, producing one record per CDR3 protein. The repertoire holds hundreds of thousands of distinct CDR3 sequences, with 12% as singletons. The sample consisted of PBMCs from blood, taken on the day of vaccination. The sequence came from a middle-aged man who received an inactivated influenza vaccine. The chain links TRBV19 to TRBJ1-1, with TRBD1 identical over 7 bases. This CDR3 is CASSTDRWNTEAFF. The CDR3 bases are TGTGCCAGTAGTACGGACAGGTGGAACACTGAAGCTTTCTTT.